This TCR beta chain stems from a study of shared clonotypes between healthy human individuals. The data were produced by immunoSEQ multiplex PCR, yet TCRdb's version contains in-frame clones alone and is incomplete. The sample lists 400,000 to 600,000 clones; about 80% were seen once. This CDR3 has 15 residues. Per the germline V gene, CDR1 is MNHEY and CDR2 is SVGAGI. Only a few counts were recorded for this clone. The junction does not match germline at one end; this may be a read error. The source is a woman aged 40 to 50 in good health. Some clones in this sample may be carry-over from other donors' samples. Sample: PBMCs. J is TRBJ1-4 and V is TRBV6-5; 11 bases fit TRBD1. In nucleotides, the CDR3 is TGTGCCAGCAGTAACTCGGGACAGGGGGATGAAAAACTGTTTTTT. Translated, it gives CASSNSGQGDEKLFF.